Below are 13 T cell receptor beta chains sequenced from a single sample in a study of OX40 agonist ivuxolimab in advanced cancers. This table comes from immunoSEQ multiplex PCR, and its TCRdb copy is limited to in-frame clones, with some not included. The sample lists about 70,000 clones; 88% were seen once. The sample was CD4+ or CD8+ T cells sorted from blood, taken in a trial of the OX40 agonist ivuxolimab. These receptors all come from an adult with an advanced solid tumor such as melanoma, head and neck, liver or kidney cancer.

V gene TRBV5-1 combines with J gene TRBJ2-3; 9 bases match TRBD1. Germline V CDR1 and CDR2: SGHRS, YFSETQ. V lost 3 bases to trimming and J lost 5 bases; unmatched junction nucleotides: 7. CDR3 size: 15 residues. The CDR3 region has the DNA TGCGCCAGCAGCTGGGGACAGGGCCGAGGAGATACGCAGTATTTT. Translating it yields CASSWGQGRGDTQYF.

The rearrangement joins TRBV5-4 to TRBJ2-4; D unresolved. The CDR3 sequence is 14 residues long. V lost 1 base, J lost 0 bases, and 5 bases lay in between. Per the germline V gene, CDR1 is SGHNT and CDR2 is YYREEE (reference sequence). The CDR3 DNA is TGTGCCAGCAGCTTGTTCATAGCCAAAAACATTCAGTACTTC. Translated, it gives CASSLFIAKNIQYF. Drawing the rest from reference TRBV5-4 and TRBJ2-4, the complete variable domain is ETGVTQSPTHLIKTRGQQVTLRCSSQSGHNTVSWYQQALGQGPQFIFQYYREEENGRGNFPPRFSGLQFPNYSSELNVNALELDDSALYLCASSLFIAKNIQYFGAGTRLSVL.

This clone was seen just once. The chain carries TRBV11-2 and TRBJ2-2; D is possibly TRBD2 (6 bases). CDR1 is SGHAT, CDR2 FQNNGV, per germline. The V gene lost 5 bases and the J gene lost 5 bases, with 15 bases spanning the gap. This CDR3 is built from 15 residues. The CDR3: CASSPGLEVTGELFF. For the CDR3, the DNA is TGTGCCAGCAGCCCGGGACTGGAGGTGACCGGGGAGCTGTTTTTT. Full variable domain (outside the CDR3, taken from reference TRBV11-2 and TRBJ2-2): EAGVAQSPRYKIIEKRQSVAFWCNPISGHATLYWYQQILGQGPKLLIQFQNNGVVDDSQLPKDRFSAERLKGVDSTLKIQPAKLEDSAVYLCASSPGLEVTGELFFGEGSRLTVL.

The chain has TRBV29-1 and TRBJ2-7, with 7 bases aligning to TRBD2. Trimming removed 6 bases from V and 3 bases from J; junction bases left unmatched: 2. The CDR3 spans 11 residues. CDR1 SQVTM and CDR2 ANQGSEA come from the germline V gene. CDR3: CSVRDYYEQYF. The DNA for the CDR3 is TGCAGCGTCAGGGACTACTACGAGCAGTACTTC.

The V gene is TRBV19, the J gene TRBJ1-1; possible D gene TRBD1, 6 bases. The CDR3 spans 14 residues. The germline V and J ends were trimmed by 3 bases and 3 bases, with 11 bases remaining between them. CDR1 and CDR2 (germline): LNHDA, SQIVND (reference sequence). As DNA, the CDR3 is TGTGCCAGTAGTATGGGTAGGGGGTACACTGAAGCTTTCTTT. Its protein is CASSMGRGYTEAFF.

The chain has TRBV19 and TRBJ2-1, with TRBD1 identical over 7 bases. Germline CDR1 is LNHDA and CDR2 is SQIVND (reference sequence). The trim removed 6 bases at V and 2 bases at J, leaving 7 bases unmatched. The CDR3 is 15 amino acids. CDR3 coding DNA: TGTGCCAGTAGGACCGGGACAGCAACCTACAATGAGCAGTTCTTC. Its translation: CASRTGTATYNEQFF.

This chain links TRBV6-5 with TRBJ2-5; 11 bases fit TRBD2. This CDR3 has 16 amino acids. J lost 5 bases, V lost 4 bases, and 9 bases had no gene match. Per germline, CDR1 MNHEY and CDR2 SVGAGI. CDR3 in amino acids: CASSSPSLAGVETQYF. The CDR3 DNA is TGTGCCAGCAGTTCCCCGTCACTAGCGGGAGTTGAGACCCAGTACTTC.

This clone was observed a handful of times. Here the CDR3 reads CASSPDGVNTGELFF. The CDR3 coding sequence is TGTGCCAGCAGCCCCGACGGGGTCAACACCGGGGAGCTGTTTTTT. This rearrangement joins TRBV7-2 to TRBJ2-2, with TRBD2 as a possible D gene (5 bases). The ends were cut back, 5 bases at V and 2 bases at J, with 12 bases in the middle. Germline CDR1 reads SGHTA; CDR2 reads FQGNSA. The CDR3 is 15 amino acids.

The chain joins TRBV7-2 to TRBJ2-1; perhaps TRBD2 as D (6 bases). Trimming took 4 bases from V and 5 from J, leaving 12 bases between them. The CDR3 loop spans 14 amino acids. CDR1 SGHTA and CDR2 FQGNSA come from the germline V gene. CDR3 sequence: CASSWRGRDNEQFF. The DNA of the CDR3 is TGTGCCAGCAGCTGGAGGGGACGGGACAATGAGCAGTTCTTC.

The J gene is TRBJ2-7, the V gene TRBV5-1; 9 bases agree with TRBD1. Per the germline V gene, CDR1 is SGHRS and CDR2 is YFSETQ. CDR3 length: 16 amino acids. The V and J ends lost 5 bases and 0 bases, in that order; junction bases with no gene match: 9. CDR3 coding DNA: TGCGCCAGCAGTCTTGCACAGGGGGCTAGCTCCTACGAGCAGTACTTC. This sequence encodes CASSLAQGASSYEQYF.

This chain links TRBV7-7 with TRBJ2-2; D might be TRBD1 or TRBD2, each matching 5 bases. Trimming left V 1 base short and J 6 bases short, with 9 bases between. The CDR3 extends over 14 amino acids. Germline V gene sequence: CDR1 SSHAT, CDR2 FNYEAQ (reference sequence). The CDR3 bases are TGTGCCAGCAGCTTAGACGGGGCTGCCGGGGAGCTGTTTTTT. It encodes CASSLDGAAGELFF. Supplemented by reference TRBV7-7 and TRBJ2-2, the full variable domain reads GAGVSQSPRYKVTKRGQDVTLRCDPISSHATLYWYQQALGQGPEFLTYFNYEAQPDKSGLPSDRFSAERPEGSISTLTIQRTEQRDSAMYRCASSLDGAAGELFFGEGSRLTVL.

The gene calls are TRBV30 and TRBJ2-1; D might be TRBD2 (6 bases). The V and J ends lost 1 base and 4 bases respectively, with 17 bases between them. The CDR3 totals 16 residues. Looked up from germline, CDR1 is GTSNPN and CDR2 is SVGIG (reference sequence). The CDR3 loop is CAWSEGTSLGYNEQFF. DNA of the CDR3: TGTGCCTGGAGTGAGGGGACTTCCCTGGGGTACAATGAGCAGTTCTTC.

In its sample, this clone was seen once. The chain joins TRBV5-1 to TRBJ1-1; TRBD1 aligns across 10 bases. V was pared by 4 bases and J by 4 bases, with 7 bases of the junction left unmatched. CDR1 and CDR2 (germline): SGHRS, YFSETQ. This CDR3 spans 15 amino acids. The CDR3 DNA is TGCGCCAGCAGCGGGGGACAGGGGTTGGGCACTGAAGCTTTCTTT. Residues: CASSGGQGLGTEAFF.